In its sample, the clone carrying this T cell receptor beta chain was seen many times. This sample is part of a study of T-cell reconstitution after alpha-beta-depleted transplantation in children. CDR3 length: 16 residues. The germline V gene has CDR1 SGHRS and CDR2 YFSETQ. V was cut by 5 bases and J by 0 bases, with 12 bases left in between. Unique molecular identifiers were incorporated into the prepared TCRbeta library. TCRdb used MiXCR to reprocess the PCR reads, holding one entry per CDR3 protein. This table holds 200,000 to 300,000 distinct CDR3 sequences, about 12% found once. The material sequenced was PBMCs from the stem cell graft donor, taken from the stem cell graft. The TCR sequence derives from a human donor who donated a stem cell graft to a child with acute lymphoblastic leukemia. The chain employs TRBV5-1 and TRBJ2-6; no reliable D call. Here the CDR3 DNA reads TGCGCCAGCAGAGTAGTAGAGCCCTCTGGGGCCAACGTCCTGACTTTC. Translating gives CASRVVEPSGANVLTF.